The entry that follows covers one T cell receptor (beta chain) sequence. These data originate in a study of early T cells in non-severe SARS-CoV-2 infection. Via MiXCR, TCRdb re-called the 5' RACE reads, giving one row per CDR3 protein. The sample lists more than 90,000 distinct CDR3 sequences, roughly an eighth seen once, with about 2% in the top ten. The CDR3 loop spans 17 amino acids. V dropped 4 bases and J dropped 0 bases, with 19 bases sitting between them. The V gene's germline CDR1 is WSHSY and CDR2 SAAADI. The TCR comes from an adult who was a healthcare worker with PCR-confirmed SARS-CoV-2 infection or an uninfected control (not recorded which). Sample: whole blood. The chain couples TRBV10-2 to TRBJ2-7; maybe TRBD1 (6 bases). In DNA form, the CDR3 reads TGCGCCAGCAGTGGCCCGCAACAGGGAATGAACTCCTACGAGCAGTACTTC. Encoded protein: CASSGPQQGMNSYEQYF.